Listed here are 28 T cell receptor beta chains from one sample, sequenced in a study of blood T cells in healthy people across ages. A second PCR, run for roughly 7 to 11 cycles, used a sample-barcoded 5' primer plus a J-beta primer mix. One entry per CDR3 protein results from TCRdb running MiXCR on the 5' RACE reads. The table records hundreds of thousands of distinct CDR3 sequences, approximately 44% of them present only once. Sequences were obtained from blood. These receptors all stem from a man aged 55 to 69 in good health.

In nucleotides, the CDR3 is TGCAGCACCCGGCGAGGGTATAGCGCTGAAGCTTTCTTT. It specifies CSTRRGYSAEAFF. This chain links TRBV29-1 with TRBJ1-1, with unresolved D. The CDR3 covers 13 residues. The V gene lost 8 bases and the J gene lost 6 bases, with 19 bases spanning the gap. Looked up from germline, CDR1 is SQVTM and CDR2 is ANQGSEA.

V is TRBV20-1 and J is TRBJ2-3; D is undetermined. Looked up from germline, CDR1 is DFQATT and CDR2 is SNEGSKA (reference sequence). This CDR3 has 11 amino acids. V gave up 4 bases and J gave up 3 bases, with 5 bases separating them. The chain's CDR3 is CSAIRTDTQYF. CDR3 coding DNA: TGCAGTGCTATTAGGACAGATACGCAGTATTTT.

This clonotype has more than one count but fewer than ten. The CDR3 DNA reads TGCAGCGTTGAAACAGGGGGAGACTATGGCTACACCTTC. Encoded protein: CSVETGGDYGYTF. V is TRBV29-1 and J is TRBJ1-2; TRBD1 matches at 8 bases. The CDR3 contains 13 residues. CDR1 is SQVTM, CDR2 ANQGSEA, per germline. With 2 bases clipped from V and 3 bases from J, the junction kept 2 bases outside the gene matches.

This CDR3 reads CSASPPGDSYNEQYF. In DNA form, the CDR3 reads TGCAGTGCTAGTCCGCCGGGGGACTCCTACAATGAGCAGTACTTC. The rearrangement joins TRBV20-1 to TRBJ2-7; tentative D call: TRBD2 (6 bases). V lost 3 bases to trimming and J lost 7 bases, with 22 bases between them. Germline V gene lookup returns CDR1 DFQATT and CDR2 SNEGSKA (reference sequence). The CDR3 is made up of 15 amino acids.

The chain couples TRBV28 to TRBJ2-7; 7 bases fit TRBD1. The germline V gene encodes CDR1 MDHEN and CDR2 SYDVKM. CDR3 length: 16 amino acids. V was clipped by 2 bases and J by 3 bases; unmatched bases: 10. CDR3 amino acids: CASSLRLRGQGYEQYF. The CDR3 region has the DNA TGTGCCAGCAGTTTACGGTTAAGGGGGCAGGGCTACGAGCAGTACTTC. Drawing the rest from reference TRBV28 and TRBJ2-7, the complete variable domain is DVKVTQSSRYLVKRTGEKVFLECVQDMDHENMFWYRQDPGLGLRLIYFSYDVKMKEKGDIPEGYSVSREKKERFSLILESASTNQTSMYLCASSLRLRGQGYEQYFGPGTRLTVT.

To note about this clonotype: Being one base from a much bigger clone, this may be a read error. The chain joins TRBV20-1 to TRBJ1-1; D remains unclear. From germline, CDR1 is DFQATT and CDR2 SNEGSKA (reference sequence). The V and J ends lost 1 base and 0 bases respectively, with 0 bases between them. CDR3 length equals 11 residues. The CDR3: CSARVNTEAFF. CDR3 nucleotides: TGCAGTGCTAGAGTGAACACTGAAGCTTTCTTT.

This clonotype was seen more than once but under ten times. The chain couples TRBV20-1 to TRBJ1-2; D call uncertain. Germline values: CDR1 DFQATT, CDR2 SNEGSKA (reference sequence). This CDR3 is 13 amino acids long. V gave up 6 bases and J gave up 4 bases, with 15 bases separating them. Here the CDR3 DNA reads TGCAGTGCAAGACAATCCCCAGTCTATGGCTACACCTTC. Translating it yields CSARQSPVYGYTF.

V usage is TRBV6-1 and J usage is TRBJ1-6; D is undetermined. Trimming removed 5 bases from V and 2 bases from J, with 16 bases in between. CDR3 size: 17 residues. Germline CDR1 is MNHNS and CDR2 is SASEGT. The CDR3, as DNA: TGTGCCAGCAGTCCACGGTCCCCTCGGACCTATAATTCACCCCTCCACTTT. Protein: CASSPRSPRTYNSPLHF.

The chain combines TRBV12-3 or TRBV12-4 with TRBJ2-1; the D is unclear. Trimming removed 5 bases from V and 6 bases from J, with 11 bases in between. The CDR3 has 13 amino acids. DNA of the CDR3: TGTGCCAGCAGTGGGGTACCTGGCAATGAGCAGTTCTTC. Translation: CASSGVPGNEQFF.

In this sample, this clonotype turned up a few times. The V and J genes are TRBV2 and TRBJ2-7; the D gene is possibly TRBD1 (6 bases). With 4 bases removed from V and 2 bases from J, the gap between germline ends came to 15 bases. The CDR3 contains 15 residues. Germline V lookup: CDR1 SNHLY, CDR2 FYNNEI. The DNA of the CDR3 is TGTGCCAGCAGTGCGACCCGGGACACCACCTACGAGCAGTACTTC. Translated: CASSATRDTTYEQYF. Filled out from reference TRBV2 and TRBJ2-7, the complete variable domain reads EPEVTQTPSHQVTQMGQEVILRCVPISNHLYFYWYRQILGQKVEFLVSFYNNEISEKSEIFDDQFSVERPDGSNFTLKIRSTKLEDSAMYFCASSATRDTTYEQYFGPGTRLTVT.

This chain joins TRBV20-1 and TRBJ1-2, with TRBD1 as a possible D gene (5 bases). The germline V and J ends were trimmed by 1 base and 7 bases, with 13 bases remaining between them. Germline V gene lookup returns CDR1 DFQATT and CDR2 SNEGSKA (reference sequence). The CDR3 is made up of 13 amino acids. The CDR3 reads CSARVGGSTGYTF. The CDR3 bases are TGCAGTGCTAGAGTCGGGGGTTCTACTGGCTACACCTTC.

The chain joins TRBV7-9 to TRBJ1-2, with 7 bases identical to TRBD1. The V gene's germline CDR1 is SEHNR and CDR2 FQNEAQ (reference sequence). V dropped 1 base and J dropped 6; count of bases not matched to a gene: 11. This CDR3 is 16 amino acids long. The CDR3 DNA follows: TGTGCCAGCAGCTTAGATGTGACAGGGAAACGGGATGGCTACACCTTC. It is translated as CASSLDVTGKRDGYTF.

This sequence joins TRBV7-2 and TRBJ2-1, with D possibly matching TRBD2 (7 bases). The germline V gene encodes CDR1 SGHTA and CDR2 FQGNSA. Trimming left V 5 bases short and J 4 bases short, with 18 bases between. The CDR3 runs to 16 residues. CDR3 residues: CASSLASRGAYNEQFF. The CDR3 DNA reads as TGTGCCAGCAGCCTCGCTTCCCGGGGGGCATACAATGAGCAGTTCTTC.

The genes are TRBV6-2 or TRBV6-3 and TRBJ1-1, with D perhaps matching TRBD1 (5 bases). Germline V gene sequence: CDR1 MNHEY, CDR2 SVGEGT. The CDR3 runs 15 residues. V lost 6 bases, J lost 6 bases, and 20 bases lay in between. For the CDR3, the DNA is TGTGCCAGCAGCCCACGCGCGCAGGGACGTCCTGAAGCTTTCTTT. This gives the protein CASSPRAQGRPEAFF.

This clonotype showed up many times. The chain is built from TRBV6-5 and TRBJ2-7; D may be TRBD2 (6 bases). Germline V gene lookup returns CDR1 MNHEY and CDR2 SVGAGI. CDR3 length equals 13 residues. This CDR3 is CASRDWVSYEQYF. The CDR3 DNA is TGTGCGAGCCGGGACTGGGTCTCCTACGAGCAGTACTTC.

The chain combines TRBV27 with TRBJ2-5; possibly TRBD1 for D (6 bases). V was clipped by 4 bases and J by 9 bases, with 18 bases between them. Germline assignment: CDR1 MNHEY and CDR2 SMNVEV (reference sequence). The CDR3 sequence is 14 residues long. CDR3 protein: CASSSRTVEGAQYF. The CDR3 bases are TGTGCCAGCAGTTCCCGGACAGTCGAGGGGGCCCAGTACTTC.

This rearrangement joins TRBV7-2 to TRBJ2-6; D gene ambiguous. Germline V CDR1 and CDR2: SGHTA, FQGNSA. V was trimmed by 4 bases and J by 5 bases, leaving 12 bases between them. The CDR3 covers 15 residues. CDR3 protein: CASSSQFFRANVLTF. For the CDR3, the DNA is TGTGCCAGCAGCTCGCAGTTCTTTAGGGCCAACGTCCTGACTTTC.

In its sample, this clonotype was seen a few times. The chain combines TRBV7-2 with TRBJ1-1; D may be TRBD1 (5 bases). CDR3 size: 13 residues. The germline V gene encodes CDR1 SGHTA and CDR2 FQGNSA. Trimming shortened V by 6 bases and J by 11 bases, and 19 bases separated the two germline ends. Here the CDR3 reads CASRSPPGRRAFF. The CDR3, as DNA: TGTGCCAGCAGATCCCCGCCAGGGAGGCGGGCTTTCTTT. Together with reference TRBV7-2 and TRBJ1-1, the CDR3 gives the full variable domain: GAGVSQSPSNKVTEKGKDVELRCDPISGHTALYWYRQSLGQGLEFLIYFQGNSAPDKSGLPSDRFSAERTGGSVSTLTIQRTQQEDSAVYLCASRSPPGRRAFFGQGTRLTVV.

This sequence joins TRBV5-1 and TRBJ2-3, with 10 bases aligning to TRBD2. The junction had 7 bases not matched to a gene; V was cut back by 4 bases and J by 2 bases. This CDR3 spans 16 amino acids. Germline CDR1 and CDR2: SGHRS and YFSETQ. CDR3 nucleotide sequence: TGCGCCAGCAGCCCCACCCTAGCGGGGGCCACAGATACGCAGTATTTT. This codes for CASSPTLAGATDTQYF.

In this sample, this clonotype turned up a few times. This chain connects TRBV3-1 to TRBJ2-5; tentatively, D is TRBD2 (6 bases). The germline gives CDR1 LGHDT, CDR2 YNNKEL (reference sequence). The CDR3 consists of 16 residues. The ends were cut back, 4 bases at V and 2 bases at J, with 17 bases in the middle. As DNA, the CDR3 is TGTGCCAGCAGCCGGTCCGGGACTGAGGGACAAGAGACCCAGTACTTC. This sequence encodes CASSRSGTEGQETQYF.

The chain combines TRBV20-1 with TRBJ1-5; D not certain. This CDR3 contains 12 residues. CDR1 DFQATT and CDR2 SNEGSKA come from the germline V gene (reference sequence). V lost 1 base, J lost 7 bases, and 8 bases lay in between. The CDR3 sequence is CSARGGGQPQHF. As DNA, the CDR3 is TGCAGTGCTAGAGGGGGAGGGCAGCCCCAGCATTTT.

The genes are TRBV4-1 and TRBJ2-4, with 7 positions matching TRBD2. The closer fit of TRBJ2-7 to the DNA end suggests the J call may be wrong. The CDR3 has 17 residues. Germline V gene data show CDR1 as MGHRA and CDR2 as YSYEKL. The CDR3 here is CASSQDYMVGRGGEQYF. Written as DNA, the CDR3 is TGCGCCAGCAGCCAAGATTATATGGTAGGGAGGGGTGGCGAGCAGTACTTC.

The chain combines TRBV11-2 with TRBJ2-7; TRBD1 aligns across 7 bases. Germline V gene lookup returns CDR1 SGHAT and CDR2 FQNNGV. J lost 7 bases, V lost 11 bases, and 23 bases had no gene match. The CDR3 spans 16 residues. This CDR3 is CACTAPGPTGWREQYF. The CDR3 region has the DNA TGTGCCTGCACCGCCCCGGGGCCGACAGGGTGGAGGGAGCAGTACTTC. Based on the CDR3 plus reference TRBV11-2 and TRBJ2-7, the full variable domain is EAGVAQSPRYKIIEKRQSVAFWCNPISGHATLYWYQQILGQGPKLLIQFQNNGVVDDSQLPKDRFSAERLKGVDSTLKIQPAKLEDSAVYLCACTAPGPTGWREQYFGPGTRLTVT.

The chain combines TRBV7-2 with TRBJ2-5; TRBD2 agrees at 7 bases. The CDR3 consists of 16 residues. V dropped 2 bases and J dropped 2; count of bases not matched to a gene: 8. CDR1 SGHTA and CDR2 FQGNSA come from the germline V gene. The CDR3 coding sequence is TGTGCCAGCAGCTTAACCCCGGGACTACTACAAGAGACCCAGTACTTC. Protein: CASSLTPGLLQETQYF.

This rearrangement joins TRBV7-8 to TRBJ2-2; 12 bases align to TRBD1. Germline values: CDR1 SGHVS, CDR2 FQNEAQ. With 5 bases clipped from V and 6 bases from J, the junction kept 7 bases outside the gene matches. The CDR3 has 16 residues. The DNA of the CDR3 is TGTGCCAGCAGCCAGCGGGACAGGGGGCGTTCCGGGGAGCTGTTTTTT. Translation gives CASSQRDRGRSGELFF.

Only a few counts were recorded for this clonotype. The chain carries TRBV4-3 and TRBJ2-5, with D possibly matching TRBD1 (6 bases). Germline loops: CDR1 LGHNA, CDR2 YSLEER. The CDR3 is 14 residues long. Trimming removed 1 base from V and 5 bases from J, with 11 bases in between. CDR3 region: CASSQGGRGETQYF. In DNA, the CDR3 is TGCGCCAGCAGCCAAGGAGGCAGGGGTGAGACCCAGTACTTC.

The V and J genes are TRBV4-2 and TRBJ2-1; tentatively, D is TRBD2 (5 bases). Per the germline V gene, CDR1 is LGHNA and CDR2 is YNFKEQ. The V end lost 2 bases, the J end lost 10 bases, and 18 bases lay between the germline ends. This CDR3 region has 15 residues. The CDR3 reads CASSQRALRVVEQFF. CDR3 DNA sequence: TGTGCCAGCAGCCAACGAGCTCTGAGGGTTGTAGAGCAGTTCTTC.

The chain joins TRBV20-1 to TRBJ2-1, with 12 bases identical to TRBD2. The germline V gene has CDR1 DFQATT and CDR2 SNEGSKA (reference sequence). V dropped 6 bases and J dropped 6; count of bases not matched to a gene: 3. This CDR3 is 13 amino acids long. CDR3 bases: TGCAGTGCCCCTAGCGGGGGGGCCAATGAGCAGTTCTTC. Translation gives CSAPSGGANEQFF.